This TCR beta chain was recovered during a study of vaccination and CD4 T cells after COVID-19. Study information: There were two doses of either BNT162b2 or mRNA-1273 vaccine given to participants. Post-COVID draws followed diagnosis by a median roughly 100 days (range 35 to 161). Study-level findings and limits: It was found that, in convalescent patients, 304 of 307 vaccine-specific clones were spike mono-reactive.

CD4+ T cells that had been cultured provided DNA sequenced with the Oncomine TCR Beta short-read assay. TCRdb independently ran MiXCR on the PCR reads; one entry per CDR3 protein. The table has about 15,000 distinct CDR3 sequences, about 73% seen once. Treatment: roughly 11-day PBMC culture with coronavirus spike peptide pools or control peptides (ViraFEST assay). ViraFEST expanded antigen-specific T cells with peptide pools, then sequenced TCRs. The CDR3 runs to 14 residues. The germline CDR1 and CDR2 sequences are MNHEY and SMNVEV (reference sequence). V was trimmed by 8 bases and J by 8 bases, leaving 18 bases between them. Regarding this clonotype: Antigen specificity is unknown.

What was sequenced was CD4+ T cells from blood, cultured in vitro. This TCR came from a human donor who had recovered from COVID-19. The chain joins TRBV27 to TRBJ1-4; D call uncertain. The CDR3 DNA is TGTGCCAGCCGCCGTCGGGGAGACCTCGAAAAACTGTTTTTT. Translated: CASRRRGDLEKLFF.